The rows below give T cell receptor beta chains drawn from one sample of a study of blood T cell repertoires in COVID-19. The assay was immunoSEQ multiplex PCR, and TCRdb's table has in-frame clones only and misses some. This table has 130,000 to 150,000 clones, about 80% appearing once. Sequences were obtained from peripheral blood. The source is a woman older than 75 with acute or convalescent COVID-19. CDR3s include the opening cysteine and the closing phenylalanine or tryptophan. The D gene is left open where the match is weak. Part of the rows lack a size; the others show once, few, many or a class for expanded clones.

V gene	D gene	clone size	J gene	CDR3 protein	CDR3 DNA
TRBV10-3	-	-	TRBJ1-3	CAIESRVYSGNTIYF	TGTGCCATCGAGTCGAGGGTATACTCTGGAAACACCATATATTTT
TRBV30	TRBD2	-	TRBJ2-6	CAWTRGGSGANVLTF	TGTGCCTGGACCCGCGGGGGTTCTGGGGCCAACGTCCTGACTTTC
TRBV24-1	TRBD1	-	TRBJ2-7	CATSDWDRGFGQYF	TGTGCCACCAGTGATTGGGACAGGGGATTCGGGCAGTACTTC
TRBV29-1	TRBD1	-	TRBJ2-2	CSVGGTGNTGELFF	TGCAGCGTTGGGGGGACAGGGAACACCGGGGAGCTGTTTTTT
TRBV19	-	-	TRBJ1-5	CASSTGGLNLFSNQPQHF	TGTGCCAGTAGTACGGGGGGGCTTAATCTCTTTAGCAATCAGCCCCAGCATTTT
TRBV24-1	TRBD2	-	TRBJ2-5	CATSDPAGGQETQYF	TGTGCCACCAGTGACCCAGCGGGGGGGCAAGAGACCCAGTACTTC
TRBV30	TRBD1	-	TRBJ1-5	CAWSPRQGRGQPQHF	TGTGCCTGGAGCCCTAGACAGGGGAGAGGTCAGCCCCAGCATTTT
TRBV3-1/TRBV3-2	TRBD2	-	TRBJ2-7	CASSHQRGYDEQYF	TGTGCCAGCAGCCATCAGCGGGGGTACGACGAGCAGTACTTC
TRBV19	-	-	TRBJ2-2	CASSRRSTGSWVTGELFF	TGTGCCAGCTCCCGACGGTCCACAGGGAGTTGGGTCACCGGGGAGCTGTTTTTT
TRBV2	-	-	TRBJ1-1	CASSLDNTEAFF	TGTGCCAGCAGCCTAGATAACACTGAAGCTTTCTTT
TRBV27	TRBD2	-	TRBJ2-1	CASRAGGGYNEQFF	TGTGCCAGCAGAGCGGGGGGCGGCTACAATGAGCAGTTCTTC
TRBV6-5	TRBD1	-	TRBJ1-2	CASSFMDRANGYTF	TGTGCCAGCAGTTTCATGGACAGGGCTAATGGCTACACCTTC
TRBV10-3	-	-	TRBJ1-1	CAISESSREAEAFF	TGTGCCATCAGTGAGTCGTCGAGGGAGGCTGAAGCTTTCTTT
TRBV4-1	TRBD1	-	TRBJ1-1	CASSPGQLGTGTEAFF	TGCGCCAGCAGCCCGGGACAGTTGGGGACTGGCACTGAAGCTTTCTTT
TRBV23-1	TRBD1	-	TRBJ2-3	CASSLGQGPLTDTQYF	TGCGCCAGCAGCCTCGGACAGGGACCTCTCACAGATACGCAGTATTTT
TRBV5-1	TRBD1	-	TRBJ1-2	CASSLGLGQGKTPNYGYTF	TGCGCCAGCAGCTTGGGACTTGGACAGGGGAAGACCCCTAACTATGGCTACACCTTC
TRBV3-1/TRBV3-2	-	-	TRBJ1-3	CASSQEAGSYSGNTIYF	TGTGCCAGCAGCCAAGAGGCAGGGTCATACTCTGGAAACACCATATATTTT
TRBV5-1	TRBD1	-	TRBJ2-5	CASSLVRTGEETQYF	TGCGCCAGCAGCTTGGTACGGACAGGAGAAGAGACCCAGTACTTC
TRBV28	-	-	TRBJ1-5	CASSPGGEGNQPQHF	TGTGCCAGCAGCCCCGGGGGGGAAGGCAATCAGCCCCAGCATTTT
TRBV7-6	TRBD1	-	TRBJ2-7	CASSPGQAPYEQYF	TGTGCCAGCAGCCCAGGACAGGCCCCCTACGAGCAGTACTTC
TRBV12-5	-	once	TRBJ2-5	CASGLTESTQYF	TGTGCTAGTGGTTTGACGGAGTCAACCCAGTACTTC
TRBV20-1	TRBD1	-	TRBJ1-2	CSALDRAGYTF	TGCAGTGCCTTGGACAGGGCTGGCTACACCTTC
TRBV3-1/TRBV3-2	TRBD1	-	TRBJ1-5	CASSHGTGSNQPQHF	TGTGCCAGCAGCCACGGGACAGGTAGCAATCAGCCCCAGCATTTT
TRBV11-2	-	-	TRBJ2-6	CASSFSGSGANVLTF	TGTGCCAGCAGTTTCAGTGGCTCTGGGGCCAACGTCCTGACTTTC
TRBV7-9	-	-	TRBJ1-4	CASSLQVAEKLFF	TGTGCCAGCAGCTTACAGGTTGCGGAAAAACTGTTTTTT
TRBV9	TRBD2	once	TRBJ2-1	CASSVASGGTNEQFF	TGTGCCAGCAGCGTAGCTAGCGGGGGGACCAATGAGCAGTTCTTC
TRBV5-1	TRBD1	-	TRBJ1-5	CASSPGTGTHQPQHF	TGCGCCAGCAGCCCTGGGACAGGTACTCATCAGCCCCAGCATTTT
TRBV12-3/TRBV12-4	-	-	TRBJ1-6	CASSLNGSPLHF	TGTGCCAGCAGTTTAAACGGGTCACCCCTCCACTTT
TRBV7-8	-	once	TRBJ2-3	CASSLFTMPDTQYF	TGTGCCAGCAGCTTGTTCACAATGCCAGATACGCAGTATTTT